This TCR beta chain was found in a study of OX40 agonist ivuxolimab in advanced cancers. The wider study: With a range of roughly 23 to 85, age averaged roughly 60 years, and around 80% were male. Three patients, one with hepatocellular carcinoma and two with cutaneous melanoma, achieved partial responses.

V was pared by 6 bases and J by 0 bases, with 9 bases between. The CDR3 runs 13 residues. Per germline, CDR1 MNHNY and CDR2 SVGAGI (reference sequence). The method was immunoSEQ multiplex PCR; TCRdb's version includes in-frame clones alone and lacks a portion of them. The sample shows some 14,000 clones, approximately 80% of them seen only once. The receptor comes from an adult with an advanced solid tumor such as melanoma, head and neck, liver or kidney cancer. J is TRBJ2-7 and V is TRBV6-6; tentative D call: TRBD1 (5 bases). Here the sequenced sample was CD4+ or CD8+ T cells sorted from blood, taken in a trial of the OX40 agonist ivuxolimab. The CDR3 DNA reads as TGTGCCAGCAGCCAGACAGTCTCCTACGAGCAGTACTTC. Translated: CASSQTVSYEQYF.